The source of this T cell receptor (beta chain) is a study of T cells in Graves' hyperthyroidism and ophthalmopathy. The table lists this clonotype with a few counts. Antigen: not known. Study-wide points: Separation of ophthalmopathy from stable hyperthyroidism was achieved by a 13 V-J model.

RNA transcripts yielded amplified TCR beta CDR3 regions. A first-round RT-PCR of the TCR CDR3 used the HTBI primer set. Using its own MiXCR run on the multiplex PCR reads, TCRdb lists one record per CDR3 protein. The sample comprises 300,000 to 350,000 distinct CDR3 sequences, roughly 20% of which are singletons, and 49% rests with the top ten. From around 11 ml of fresh peripheral blood, PBMCs were isolated. Germline trimming cut 4 bases from V and 4 bases from J; bases unmatched to any gene: 11. This CDR3 is built from 18 residues. Germline V gives CDR1 SGDLS, CDR2 YYNGEE. This receptor was obtained from a woman aged 45-59 years with Graves' hyperthyroidism. The rearrangement links TRBV9 to TRBJ2-2; TRBD2 matches 12 bases. Sequencing was carried out using blood. The DNA for the CDR3 is TGTGCCAGCAGCCCTACCCCTAGCGGGAGGGGGAGCACCGGGGAGCTGTTTTTT. Amino acids: CASSPTPSGRGSTGELFF.